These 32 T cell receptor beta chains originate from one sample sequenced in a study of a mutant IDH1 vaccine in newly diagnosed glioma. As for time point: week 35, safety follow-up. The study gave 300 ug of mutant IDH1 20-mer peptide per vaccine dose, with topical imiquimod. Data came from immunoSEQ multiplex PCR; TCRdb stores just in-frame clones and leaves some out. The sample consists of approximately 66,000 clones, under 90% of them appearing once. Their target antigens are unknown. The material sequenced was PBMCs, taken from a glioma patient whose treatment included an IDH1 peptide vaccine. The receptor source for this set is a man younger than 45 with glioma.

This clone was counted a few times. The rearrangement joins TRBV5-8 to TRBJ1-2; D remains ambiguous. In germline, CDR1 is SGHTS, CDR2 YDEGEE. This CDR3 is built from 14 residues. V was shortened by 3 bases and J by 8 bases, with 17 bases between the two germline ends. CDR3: CASSWSDQFRGYTF. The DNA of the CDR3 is TGTGCCAGCAGCTGGTCCGACCAATTCAGGGGCTACACCTTC. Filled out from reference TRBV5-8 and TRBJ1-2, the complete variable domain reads EAGVTQSPTHLIKTRGQQATLRCSPISGHTSVYWYQQALGLGLQFLLWYDEGEERNRGNFPPRFSGRQFPNYSSELNVNALELEDSALYLCASSWSDQFRGYTFGSGTRLTVV.

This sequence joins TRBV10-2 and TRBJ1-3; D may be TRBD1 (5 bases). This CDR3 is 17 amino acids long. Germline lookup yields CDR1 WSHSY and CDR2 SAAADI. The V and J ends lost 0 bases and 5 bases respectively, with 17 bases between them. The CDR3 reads CASSESRGVVRRNTIYF. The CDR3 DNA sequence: TGCGCCAGCAGTGAGTCTCGGGGGGTTGTTCGTCGAAACACCATATATTTT.

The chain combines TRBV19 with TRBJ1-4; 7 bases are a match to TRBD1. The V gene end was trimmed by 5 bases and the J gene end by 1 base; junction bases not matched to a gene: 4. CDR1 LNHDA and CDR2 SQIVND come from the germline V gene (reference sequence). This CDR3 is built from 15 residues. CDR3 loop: CASSPRDRTNEKLFF. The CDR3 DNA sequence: TGTGCCAGTAGTCCCCGGGACAGAACTAATGAAAAACTGTTTTTT.

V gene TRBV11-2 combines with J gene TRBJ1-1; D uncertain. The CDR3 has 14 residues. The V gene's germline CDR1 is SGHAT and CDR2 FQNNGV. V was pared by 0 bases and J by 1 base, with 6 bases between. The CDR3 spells CASSLESWNTEAFF. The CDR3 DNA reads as TGTGCCAGCAGCTTAGAATCCTGGAACACTGAAGCTTTCTTT.

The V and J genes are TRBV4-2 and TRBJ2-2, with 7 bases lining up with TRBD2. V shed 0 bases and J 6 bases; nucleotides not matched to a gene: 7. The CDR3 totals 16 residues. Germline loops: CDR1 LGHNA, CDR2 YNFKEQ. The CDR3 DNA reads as TGTGCCAGCAGCCAAGATTGGGGGGGATCCGCCGGGGAGCTGTTTTTT. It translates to CASSQDWGGSAGELFF.

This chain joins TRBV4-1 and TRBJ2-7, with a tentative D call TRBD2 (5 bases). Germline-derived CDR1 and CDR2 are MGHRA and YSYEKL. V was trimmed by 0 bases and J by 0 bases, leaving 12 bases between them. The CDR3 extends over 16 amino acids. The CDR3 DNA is TGCGCCAGCAGCCAAGAACCGGGCGAGGGCTCCTACGAGCAGTACTTC. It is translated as CASSQEPGEGSYEQYF.

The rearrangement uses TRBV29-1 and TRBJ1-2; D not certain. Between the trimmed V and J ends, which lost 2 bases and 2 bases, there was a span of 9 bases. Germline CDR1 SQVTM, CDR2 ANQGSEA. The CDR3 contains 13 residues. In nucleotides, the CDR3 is TGCAGCGTTGAATGGGTGGACAACTATGGCTACACCTTC. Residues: CSVEWVDNYGYTF.

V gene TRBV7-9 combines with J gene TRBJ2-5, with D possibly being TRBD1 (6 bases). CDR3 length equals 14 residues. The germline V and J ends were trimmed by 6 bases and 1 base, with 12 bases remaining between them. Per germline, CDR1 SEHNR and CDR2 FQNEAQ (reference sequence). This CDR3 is CASRSGVLQETQYF. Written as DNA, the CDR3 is TGTGCCAGCAGGTCAGGGGTCCTCCAAGAGACCCAGTACTTC.

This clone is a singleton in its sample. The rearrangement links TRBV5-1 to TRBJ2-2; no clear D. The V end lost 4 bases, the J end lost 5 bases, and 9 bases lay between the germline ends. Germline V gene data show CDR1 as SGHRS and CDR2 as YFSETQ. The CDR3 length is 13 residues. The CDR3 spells CASSTSGTGELFF. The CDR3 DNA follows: TGCGCCAGCAGCACGAGTGGAACCGGGGAGCTGTTTTTT.

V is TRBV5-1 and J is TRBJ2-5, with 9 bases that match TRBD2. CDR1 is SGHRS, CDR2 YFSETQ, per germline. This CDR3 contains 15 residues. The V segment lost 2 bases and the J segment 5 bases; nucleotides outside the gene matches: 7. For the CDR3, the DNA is TGCGCCAGCAGCTTCCTAGCGGGGAGAGAGGAGACCCAGTACTTC. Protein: CASSFLAGREETQYF.

In DNA form, the CDR3 reads TGTGCCAGCAGTGAACCTCCTCCCCAGCCCCAGCATTTT. Translated, it gives CASSEPPPQPQHF. The J gene is TRBJ1-5, the V gene TRBV2, with D uncertain. V lost 2 bases to trimming and J lost 7 bases, with 9 bases between them. The germline V gene encodes CDR1 SNHLY and CDR2 FYNNEI. The CDR3 consists of 13 residues.

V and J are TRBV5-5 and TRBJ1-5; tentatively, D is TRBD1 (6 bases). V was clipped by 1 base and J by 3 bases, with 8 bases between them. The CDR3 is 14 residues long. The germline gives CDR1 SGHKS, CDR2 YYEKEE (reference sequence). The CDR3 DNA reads TGTGCCAGCAGCTTGACAGGGAACAATCAGCCCCAGCATTTT. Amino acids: CASSLTGNNQPQHF.

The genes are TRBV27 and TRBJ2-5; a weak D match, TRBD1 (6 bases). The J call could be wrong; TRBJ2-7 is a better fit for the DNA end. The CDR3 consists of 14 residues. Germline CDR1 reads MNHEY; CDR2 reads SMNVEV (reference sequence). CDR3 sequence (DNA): TGTGCCAGCAGGTCTAACGACAGGACCTACGAGCAGTACTTC. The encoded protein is CASRSNDRTYEQYF.

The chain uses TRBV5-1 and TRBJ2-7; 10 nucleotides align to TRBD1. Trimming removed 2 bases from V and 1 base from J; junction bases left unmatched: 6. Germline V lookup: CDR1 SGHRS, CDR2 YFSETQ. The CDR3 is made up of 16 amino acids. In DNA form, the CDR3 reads TGCGCCAGCAGCTTATCCGGGACAGGGGTTTCCTACGAGCAGTACTTC. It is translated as CASSLSGTGVSYEQYF.

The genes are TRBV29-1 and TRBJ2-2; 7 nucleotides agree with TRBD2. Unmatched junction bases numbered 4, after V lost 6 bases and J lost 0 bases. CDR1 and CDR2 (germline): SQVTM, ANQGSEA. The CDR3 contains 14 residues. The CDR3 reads CSVRAGANTGELFF. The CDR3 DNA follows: TGCAGCGTCCGGGCGGGGGCGAACACCGGGGAGCTGTTTTTT.

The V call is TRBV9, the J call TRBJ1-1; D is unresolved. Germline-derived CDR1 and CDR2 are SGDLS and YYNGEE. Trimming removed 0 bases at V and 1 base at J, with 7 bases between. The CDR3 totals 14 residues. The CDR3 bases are TGTGCCAGCAGCGTAGGTTGGCGGAACACTGAAGCTTTCTTT. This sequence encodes CASSVGWRNTEAFF. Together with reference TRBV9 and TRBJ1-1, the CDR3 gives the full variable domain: DSGVTQTPKHLITATGQRVTLRCSPRSGDLSVYWYQQSLDQGLQFLIQYYNGEERAKGNILERFSAQQFPDLHSELNLSSLELGDSALYFCASSVGWRNTEAFFGQGTRLTVV.

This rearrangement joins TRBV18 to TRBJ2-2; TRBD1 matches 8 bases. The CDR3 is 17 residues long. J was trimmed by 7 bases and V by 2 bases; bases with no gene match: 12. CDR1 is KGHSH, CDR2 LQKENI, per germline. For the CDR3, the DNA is TGTGCCAGCTCACCAGAACCTGGCAGGGGGCATATCGGGGAGCTGTTTTTT. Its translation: CASSPEPGRGHIGELFF.

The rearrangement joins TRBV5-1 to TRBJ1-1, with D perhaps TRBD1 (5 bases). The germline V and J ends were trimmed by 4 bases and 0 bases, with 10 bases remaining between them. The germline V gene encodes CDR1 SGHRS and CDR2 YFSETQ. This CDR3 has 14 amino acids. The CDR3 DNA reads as TGCGCCAGCAGCGCATCGACAGTGAACACTGAAGCTTTCTTT. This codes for CASSASTVNTEAFF.

In DNA form, the CDR3 reads TGTGCCAGCAGTTACAAGGAGGATACGCAGTATTTT. It is translated as CASSYKEDTQYF. The V call is TRBV6-6, the J call TRBJ2-3, with D unclear. The V gene's germline CDR1 is MNHNY and CDR2 SVGAGI (reference sequence). V was trimmed by 2 bases and J by 6 bases, leaving 6 bases between them. This CDR3 region has 12 residues.

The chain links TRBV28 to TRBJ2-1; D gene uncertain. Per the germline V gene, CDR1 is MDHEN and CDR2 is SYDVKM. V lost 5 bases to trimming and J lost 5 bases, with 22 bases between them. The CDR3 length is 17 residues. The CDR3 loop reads CASSDPRHRILHNEQFF. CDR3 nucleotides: TGTGCCAGCAGTGATCCCCGACACCGAATTCTCCACAATGAGCAGTTCTTC. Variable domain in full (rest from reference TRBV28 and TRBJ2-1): DVKVTQSSRYLVKRTGEKVFLECVQDMDHENMFWYRQDPGLGLRLIYFSYDVKMKEKGDIPEGYSVSREKKERFSLILESASTNQTSMYLCASSDPRHRILHNEQFFGPGTRLTVL.

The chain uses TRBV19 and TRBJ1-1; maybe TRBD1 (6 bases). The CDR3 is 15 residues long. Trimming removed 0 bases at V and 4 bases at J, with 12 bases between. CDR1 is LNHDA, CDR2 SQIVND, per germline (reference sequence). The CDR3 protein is CASSIDYSGATEAFF. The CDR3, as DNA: TGTGCCAGTAGTATAGATTATTCAGGGGCCACTGAAGCTTTCTTT.

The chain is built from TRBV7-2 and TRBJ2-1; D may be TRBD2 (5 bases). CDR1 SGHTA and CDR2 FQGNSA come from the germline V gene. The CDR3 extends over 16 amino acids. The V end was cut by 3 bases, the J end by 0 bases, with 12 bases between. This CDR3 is CASSFRGLSSYNEQFF. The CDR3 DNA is TGTGCCAGCAGCTTCAGAGGGCTCAGCTCCTACAATGAGCAGTTCTTC. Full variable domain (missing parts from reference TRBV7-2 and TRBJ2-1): GAGVSQSPSNKVTEKGKDVELRCDPISGHTALYWYRQSLGQGLEFLIYFQGNSAPDKSGLPSDRFSAERTGGSVSTLTIQRTQQEDSAVYLCASSFRGLSSYNEQFFGPGTRLTVL.

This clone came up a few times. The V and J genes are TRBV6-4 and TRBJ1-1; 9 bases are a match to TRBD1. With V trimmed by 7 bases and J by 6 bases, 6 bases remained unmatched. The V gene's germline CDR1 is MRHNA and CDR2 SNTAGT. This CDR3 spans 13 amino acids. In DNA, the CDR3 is TGTGCCAGCACCAGGACAGGGGAGTCTGAAGCTTTCTTT. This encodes CASTRTGESEAFF.

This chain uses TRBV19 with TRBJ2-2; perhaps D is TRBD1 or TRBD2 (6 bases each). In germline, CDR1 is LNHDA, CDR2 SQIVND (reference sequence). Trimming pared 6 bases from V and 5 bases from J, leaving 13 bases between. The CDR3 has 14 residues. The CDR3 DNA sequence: TGTGCCAGTAGCTCGTCGGGGGCGACCGGGGAGCTGTTTTTT. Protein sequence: CASSSSGATGELFF.

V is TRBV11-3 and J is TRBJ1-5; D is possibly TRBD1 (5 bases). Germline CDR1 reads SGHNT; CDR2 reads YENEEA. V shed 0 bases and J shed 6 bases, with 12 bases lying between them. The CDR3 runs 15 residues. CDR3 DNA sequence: TGTGCCAGCAGCTTAGATTCAGGGTATCCTCAGCCCCAGCATTTT. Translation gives CASSLDSGYPQPQHF.

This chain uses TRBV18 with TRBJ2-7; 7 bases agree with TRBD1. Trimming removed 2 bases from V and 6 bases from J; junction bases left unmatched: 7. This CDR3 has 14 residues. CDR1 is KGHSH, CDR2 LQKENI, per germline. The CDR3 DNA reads TGTGCCAGCTCACCAGATCAGACAGGGAGCGAGCAGTACTTC. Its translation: CASSPDQTGSEQYF.

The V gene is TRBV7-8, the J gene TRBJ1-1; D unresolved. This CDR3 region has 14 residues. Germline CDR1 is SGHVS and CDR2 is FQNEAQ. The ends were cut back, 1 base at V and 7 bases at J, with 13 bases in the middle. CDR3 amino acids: CASSLEAAVDEAFF. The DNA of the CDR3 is TGTGCCAGCAGCTTAGAAGCGGCGGTGGATGAAGCTTTCTTT. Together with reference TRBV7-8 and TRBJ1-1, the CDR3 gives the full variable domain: GAGVSQSPRYKVAKRGQDVALRCDPISGHVSLFWYQQALGQGPEFLTYFQNEAQLDKSGLPSDRFFAERPEGSVSTLKIQRTQQEDSAVYLCASSLEAAVDEAFFGQGTRLTVV.

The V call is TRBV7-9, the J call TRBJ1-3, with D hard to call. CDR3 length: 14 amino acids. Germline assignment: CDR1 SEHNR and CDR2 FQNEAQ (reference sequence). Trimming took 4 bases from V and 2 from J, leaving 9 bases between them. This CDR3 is CASSSLETGNTIYF. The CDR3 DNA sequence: TGTGCCAGCAGCTCCCTGGAGACTGGAAACACCATATATTTT.

The CDR3 DNA is TGCAGTGCCCGACAGGAATACGAGCAGTACTTC. As protein: CSARQEYEQYF. The chain couples TRBV20-1 to TRBJ2-7, with D possibly TRBD1 on 6 matching bases. V was cut by 6 bases and J by 4 bases, with 10 bases left in between. The CDR3 has 11 residues. The germline V gene encodes CDR1 DFQATT and CDR2 SNEGSKA (reference sequence).

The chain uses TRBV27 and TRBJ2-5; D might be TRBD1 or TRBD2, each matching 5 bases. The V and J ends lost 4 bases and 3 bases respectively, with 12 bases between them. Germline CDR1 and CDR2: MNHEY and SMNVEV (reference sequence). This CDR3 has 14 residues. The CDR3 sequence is CASSWGRDKETQYF. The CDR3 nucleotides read TGTGCCAGCAGTTGGGGCCGGGATAAAGAGACCCAGTACTTC.

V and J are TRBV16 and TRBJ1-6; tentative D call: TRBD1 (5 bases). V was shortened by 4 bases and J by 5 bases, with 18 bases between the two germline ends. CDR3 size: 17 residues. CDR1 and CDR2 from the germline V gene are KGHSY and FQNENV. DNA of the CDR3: TGTGCCAGCAGCCCCTATTTAACAGGTCTTGATAATTCACCCCTCCACTTT. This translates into CASSPYLTGLDNSPLHF.

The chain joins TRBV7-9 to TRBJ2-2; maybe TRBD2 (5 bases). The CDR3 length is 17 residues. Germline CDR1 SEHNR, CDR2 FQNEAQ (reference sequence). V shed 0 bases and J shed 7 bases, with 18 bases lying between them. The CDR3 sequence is CASSLAWSRVLDGELFF. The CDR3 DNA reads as TGTGCCAGCAGCTTAGCGTGGTCGAGGGTTCTCGACGGGGAGCTGTTTTTT.